The 25 T cell receptor beta chains given below trace back to one sample, sequenced in a study of blood T cell repertoires in COVID-19. Profiling relied on immunoSEQ multiplex PCR, and the TCRdb table lists in-frame clones only, not all of them. The table includes 150,000 to 200,000 clones, 70% to 90% detected once. The sequencing input was PBMCs or T cells enriched from blood (not recorded which). These receptors originate from a middle-aged woman in a cohort exposed to, infected with or recovered from COVID-19 (not recorded which).

The chain has TRBV7-8 and TRBJ2-7; 8 positions match TRBD2. This CDR3 spans 16 amino acids. Germline V gives CDR1 SGHVS, CDR2 FQNEAQ. Trimming at V came to 5 bases and at J to 0 bases, leaving 9 bases not matched to a gene. This CDR3 reads CASSRPLAGSSYEQYF. CDR3 nucleotide sequence: TGTGCCAGCAGCCGCCCCCTAGCGGGTAGCTCCTACGAGCAGTACTTC.

The V gene is TRBV11-3, the J gene TRBJ1-4; maybe TRBD1 (5 bases). Germline loops: CDR1 SGHNT, CDR2 YENEEA. This CDR3 has 12 amino acids. The germline V and J ends were trimmed by 1 base and 15 bases, with 12 bases remaining between them. This CDR3 reads CASSLVGTGVFF. DNA for the CDR3: TGTGCCAGCAGCTTAGTGGGGACGGGGGTGTTTTTT.

The J gene is TRBJ2-3, the V gene TRBV6-2 or TRBV6-3; weak D call: TRBD2 (7 bases). V was pared by 0 bases and J by 4 bases, with 17 bases between. The CDR3 is 17 residues long. Germline V CDR1 and CDR2: MNHEY, SVGEGT. In nucleotides, the CDR3 is TGTGCCAGCAGTTACTCGAGTATGGGGGGGGGCCCAGATACGCAGTATTTT. Translated, it gives CASSYSSMGGGPDTQYF.

The gene calls are TRBV5-4 and TRBJ2-2, with no clear D. Germline V CDR1 and CDR2: SGHNT, YYREEE (reference sequence). This CDR3 spans 12 amino acids. V was clipped by 2 bases and J by 6 bases, with 5 bases between them. For the CDR3, the DNA is TGTGCCAGCAGCTTTAGTCCCGGGGAGCTGTTTTTT. This encodes CASSFSPGELFF.

The chain carries TRBV11-2 and TRBJ1-1; 9 positions agree with TRBD1. The length of the CDR3 is 16 residues. From germline, CDR1 is SGHAT and CDR2 FQNNGV. The V segment lost 2 bases and the J segment 5 bases; nucleotides outside the gene matches: 9. The CDR3 DNA sequence: TGTGCCAGCAGCTTAAGGTCCGAGACAGGGGGAACTGAAGCTTTCTTT. It specifies CASSLRSETGGTEAFF.

The chain has TRBV7-8 and TRBJ2-3, with TRBD2 matching over 8 bases. V lost 4 bases and J lost 0; bases outside the gene matches: 6. The CDR3 is made up of 16 amino acids. Germline values: CDR1 SGHVS, CDR2 FQNEAQ. The DNA for the CDR3 is TGTGCCAGCAGCTCCGGGACTAGGTTTAGCACAGATACGCAGTATTTT. Protein product: CASSSGTRFSTDTQYF.

The V and J genes are TRBV10-3 and TRBJ2-7; tentative D call: TRBD1 (5 bases). The CDR3 is 12 residues long. Trimming stripped 4 bases from V and 1 base from J, with 5 bases between. CDR1 is ENHRY, CDR2 SYGVKD, per germline. The CDR3: CAISGQSYEQYF. As DNA, the CDR3 is TGTGCCATCAGTGGACAGTCCTACGAGCAGTACTTC.

This clone was counted between two and nine times. The chain combines TRBV6-6 with TRBJ1-1; TRBD1 aligns across 7 bases. The J segment lost 1 base and the V segment lost 6 bases, leaving 5 bases of the junction unmatched. CDR3 size: 14 residues. Germline CDR1 and CDR2: MNHNY and SVGAGI (reference sequence). The CDR3 sequence: CASSVDRANTEAFF. CDR3 bases: TGTGCCAGCAGCGTCGACAGGGCGAACACTGAAGCTTTCTTT.

V usage is TRBV20-1 and J usage is TRBJ2-3, with D perhaps TRBD2 (6 bases). Germline V gene data show CDR1 as DFQATT and CDR2 as SNEGSKA (reference sequence). The ends were cut back, 3 bases at V and 0 bases at J, with 10 bases in the middle. This CDR3 has 14 residues. The CDR3 DNA sequence: TGCAGTGCTAGTAGCGGATTAAGCACAGATACGCAGTATTTT. It encodes CSASSGLSTDTQYF.

The V and J genes are TRBV6-5 and TRBJ2-2; 7 positions agree with TRBD1. From germline, CDR1 is MNHEY and CDR2 SVGAGI. V trimming: 4 bases; J trimming: 5 bases; junction bases outside the gene matches: 7. The CDR3 runs to 15 residues. CDR3 nucleotides: TGTGCCAGCAGTTCCAGATACAGGGGAACCGGGGAGCTGTTTTTT. Protein: CASSSRYRGTGELFF.

The chain uses TRBV6-1 and TRBJ2-7; 7 bases are shared with TRBD2. The CDR3 is 15 amino acids. Germline CDR1 MNHNS, CDR2 SASEGT. Trimming took 2 bases from V and 5 from J; bases not matched to a gene: 9. CDR3 residues: CASSELRGSPHEQYF. The CDR3 bases are TGTGCCAGCAGTGAATTGCGCGGGAGTCCCCACGAGCAGTACTTC.

This clone was seen a single time. The chain employs TRBV5-5 and TRBJ1-2; 7 positions agree with TRBD1. Per the germline V gene, CDR1 is SGHKS and CDR2 is YYEKEE (reference sequence). After removal of 2 bases from V and 4 bases from J, the junction contained 8 bases not matched to a gene. CDR3 size: 15 residues. The CDR3 DNA is TGTGCCAGCAGCTTCGCCCCGGGACAGCTCTATGGCTACACCTTC. Its translation is CASSFAPGQLYGYTF. Full variable domain (rest looked up from reference TRBV5-5 and TRBJ1-2): DAGVTQSPTHLIKTRGQQVTLRCSPISGHKSVSWYQQVLGQGPQFIFQYYEKEERGRGNFPDRFSARQFPNYSSELNVNALLLGDSALYLCASSFAPGQLYGYTFGSGTRLTVV.

V usage is TRBV7-2 and J usage is TRBJ2-5; 7 bases match TRBD1. The CDR3 extends over 15 amino acids. CDR1 is SGHTA and CDR2 is FQGNSA in the germline V gene. The V segment lost 5 bases and the J segment 2 bases; nucleotides outside the gene matches: 8. The CDR3, as DNA: TGTGCCAGCAGCGGGCGACAGGGCGGGCAAGAGACCCAGTACTTC. Residues: CASSGRQGGQETQYF.

The CDR3 DNA sequence: TGTGCCAGCACCCCACCGAGCTACTCTGGGGCCAACGTCCTGACTTTC. The encoded protein is CASTPPSYSGANVLTF. The chain links TRBV6-2 or TRBV6-3 to TRBJ2-6; D not certain. The CDR3 has 16 amino acids. The germline gives CDR1 MNHEY, CDR2 SVGEGT. Trimming took off 7 bases at V and 0 bases at J, with 13 bases between the two ends.

CDR3 loop: CASSPDSGGRNEQFF. The CDR3 DNA reads TGTGCCAGCTCACCAGATAGCGGGGGGCGCAATGAGCAGTTCTTC. The chain carries TRBV18 and TRBJ2-1, with TRBD2 identical over 10 bases. CDR1 is KGHSH, CDR2 LQKENI, per germline. The CDR3 runs to 15 residues. After removal of 2 bases from V and 6 bases from J, the junction contained 4 bases not matched to a gene.

This chain connects TRBV24-1 to TRBJ1-2; D is undetermined. The CDR3 totals 13 residues. Germline assignment: CDR1 KGHDR and CDR2 SFDVKD. The V gene lost 4 bases and the J gene lost 7 bases, with 12 bases spanning the gap. The CDR3 loop reads CATSDRYEVGYTF. CDR3 nucleotides: TGTGCCACCAGTGACCGGTATGAAGTTGGCTACACCTTC.

This clone showed up just a few times. V is TRBV6-1 and J is TRBJ1-4; a possible D gene is TRBD1 (5 bases). Germline loops: CDR1 MNHNS, CDR2 SASEGT. Trimming took off 0 bases at V and 0 bases at J, with 17 bases between the two ends. The CDR3 has 19 amino acids. In nucleotides, the CDR3 is TGTGCCAGCAGTGAAGCGGCAGGGTATCGATACTCAACTAATGAAAAACTGTTTTTT. It encodes CASSEAAGYRYSTNEKLFF.

This clone was picked up a small number of times. V and J are TRBV10-2 and TRBJ2-1; the D gene is possibly TRBD1 (6 bases). The CDR3 loop spans 15 amino acids. Germline assignment: CDR1 WSHSY and CDR2 SAAADI. The V end lost 7 bases, the J end lost 2 bases, and 15 bases lay between the germline ends. CDR3 amino acids: CASTPVGGAYNEQFF. DNA of the CDR3: TGCGCCAGCACCCCAGTAGGGGGTGCCTACAATGAGCAGTTCTTC.

Only one count was recorded for this clone. This rearrangement joins TRBV9 to TRBJ2-7; 8 bases line up with TRBD2. This CDR3 has 15 amino acids. Looked up from germline, CDR1 is SGDLS and CDR2 is YYNGEE. With 0 bases clipped from V and 3 bases from J, the junction kept 5 bases outside the gene matches. CDR3 DNA sequence: TGTGCCAGCAGCGTAGGGAGCGGGAGCGGCTACGAGCAGTACTTC. This codes for CASSVGSGSGYEQYF.

The chain recombines TRBV3-1 (or the pseudogene TRBV3-2) with TRBJ1-1; D remains unclear. Germline V CDR1 and CDR2: LGHDT, YNNKEL (reference sequence). The V and J ends lost 5 bases and 3 bases respectively, with 13 bases between them. The CDR3 extends over 14 amino acids. The CDR3 loop reads CASSFTSTYTEAFF. The CDR3 DNA follows: TGTGCCAGCAGCTTCACCTCTACTTACACTGAAGCTTTCTTT.

This sequence joins TRBV6-9 and TRBJ1-5; D might be TRBD1 (5 bases). The CDR3 length is 14 residues. CDR1 is MNHGY and CDR2 is SVAAGI in the germline V gene. V lost 4 bases and J 4 bases, leaving 11 bases between the germline ends. CDR3 loop: CASSSAGPNQPQHF. For the CDR3, the DNA is TGTGCCAGCAGTTCGGCAGGGCCTAATCAGCCCCAGCATTTT.

The V and J genes are TRBV7-2 and TRBJ1-5; 7 nucleotides align to TRBD1. The CDR3 runs to 14 residues. J was trimmed by 1 base and V by 4 bases; bases with no gene match: 1. Germline-derived CDR1 and CDR2 are SGHTA and FQGNSA. The CDR3 sequence: CASSSGQSNQPQHF. The DNA of the CDR3 is TGTGCCAGCAGCTCGGGACAGAGCAATCAGCCCCAGCATTTT.

The chain uses TRBV28 and TRBJ2-1; 7 bases align to TRBD2. The germline V gene has CDR1 MDHEN and CDR2 SYDVKM. This CDR3 has 13 amino acids. With V trimmed by 2 bases and J by 9 bases, 4 bases remained unmatched. CDR3 DNA: TGTGCCAGCAGTTTAGGGCGGGAGTTTGAGCAGTTCTTC. Its translation is CASSLGREFEQFF.

This clone was seen ten or more times. The CDR3 nucleotides read TGTGCCAGCAGTTACTTTGGCGGAGATACGCAGTATTTT. Translating gives CASSYFGGDTQYF. The chain employs TRBV6-5 and TRBJ2-3, with D unclear. The V and J ends lost 1 base and 5 bases respectively, with 7 bases between them. The CDR3 sequence is 13 residues long. CDR1 MNHEY and CDR2 SVGAGI come from the germline V gene.

The chain joins TRBV19 to TRBJ1-2, with TRBD1 matching 7 bases. The CDR3 totals 14 residues. Germline values: CDR1 LNHDA, CDR2 SQIVND (reference sequence). V lost 7 bases and J lost 5; bases outside the gene matches: 10. Here the CDR3 DNA reads TGTGCCAGTATCGGGCGGCAGGGGGAGTATGGCTACACCTTC. It specifies CASIGRQGEYGYTF. Looking up the rest from reference TRBV19 and TRBJ1-2 gives the full variable domain: DGGITQSPKYLFRKEGQNVTLSCEQNLNHDAMYWYRQDPGQGLRLIYYSQIVNDFQKGDIAEGYSVSREKKESFPLTVTSAQKNPTAFYLCASIGRQGEYGYTFGSGTRLTVV.